The 24 T cell receptor beta chains below were found in one sample sequenced in a study of cytomegalovirus exposure and HLA in healthy donors. The PCR ran on 60 Vbeta and 13 Jbeta primers. Sequencing was performed with immunoSEQ multiplex PCR; in TCRdb, only in-frame clones are kept and a portion is missing. The table has about 160,000 clones, approximately 82% seen once. The sequencing input was PBMCs. The receptors were sampled from a male donor in good health and CMV-seropositive.

This sequence joins TRBV7-2 and TRBJ1-5; D perhaps matches TRBD1 (6 bases). V lost 0 bases to trimming and J lost 5 bases, with 8 bases between them. The CDR3 sequence is 14 residues long. Looked up from germline, CDR1 is SGHTA and CDR2 is FQGNSA. CDR3 in DNA: TGTGCCAGCAGCTTAGCGGGGGCGGATCAGCCCCAGCATTTT. It yields the protein CASSLAGADQPQHF.

The chain is built from TRBV10-3 and TRBJ2-7, with D possibly TRBD1 on 5 matching bases. Looked up from germline, CDR1 is ENHRY and CDR2 is SYGVKD. Between the trimmed V and J ends, which lost 10 bases and 5 bases, there was a span of 18 bases. This CDR3 comprises 13 residues. The CDR3 loop is CATNPLGENEQYF. CDR3 bases: TGTGCCACAAACCCCCTAGGGGAAAACGAGCAGTACTTC.

This chain links TRBV30 with TRBJ1-6; D perhaps matches TRBD1 (5 bases). The V gene's germline CDR1 is GTSNPN and CDR2 SVGIG (reference sequence). CDR3 size: 17 residues. The V gene lost 3 bases and the J gene lost 3 bases, with 18 bases spanning the gap. The CDR3 DNA follows: TGTGCCTGGAGAAGCGGCCCCGGGGGAGGCTATAATTCACCCCTCCACTTT. It is translated as CAWRSGPGGGYNSPLHF.

The rearrangement uses TRBV6-5 and TRBJ1-2, with TRBD1 as a possible D gene (5 bases). Germline CDR1 MNHEY, CDR2 SVGAGI. The CDR3 has 14 amino acids. Trimming pared 5 bases from V and 0 bases from J, leaving 10 bases between. The CDR3 reads CASSPQVANYGYTF. In nucleotides, the CDR3 is TGTGCCAGCAGTCCACAGGTAGCTAACTATGGCTACACCTTC.

The genes are TRBV18 and TRBJ1-4; perhaps TRBD1 as D (5 bases). There are 14 residues in the CDR3. The germline V and J ends were trimmed by 8 bases and 1 base, with 11 bases remaining between them. Germline values: CDR1 KGHSH, CDR2 LQKENI. CDR3 region: CASRTGVTNEKLFF. The DNA for the CDR3 is TGTGCCAGCCGCACGGGGGTAACTAATGAAAAACTGTTTTTT.

V usage is TRBV18 and J usage is TRBJ2-5; D remains unclear. This CDR3 has 13 amino acids. CDR1 is KGHSH, CDR2 LQKENI, per germline. The V gene lost 7 bases and the J gene lost 3 bases, with 12 bases spanning the gap. CDR3 bases: TGTGCCAGCTACCTGACACTCAAAGAGACCCAGTACTTC. It is translated as CASYLTLKETQYF.

J is TRBJ1-4 and V is TRBV10-3; weak D call: TRBD1 (6 bases). Germline CDR1 is ENHRY and CDR2 is SYGVKD. V shed 4 bases and J shed 5 bases, with 14 bases lying between them. CDR3 size: 15 residues. The CDR3 reads CAISGLDSNNEKLFF. CDR3 DNA: TGTGCCATCAGTGGGCTGGACAGCAACAATGAAAAACTGTTTTTT.

This clone was recorded only once. Its ends do not fully match the called genes, so a read error is possible. The chain uses TRBV4-3 and TRBJ2-3, with 9 positions matching TRBD2. From germline, CDR1 is LGHNA and CDR2 YSLEER. The CDR3 has 16 amino acids. The CDR3 reads CVSSQDRGSGGYTQYF. In DNA form, the CDR3 reads TGCGTCAGCAGCCAAGATCGGGGTAGCGGGGGATATACGCAGTATTTT.

This clone has only one observation. The V gene is TRBV28, the J gene TRBJ2-2; 11 nucleotides agree with TRBD2. This CDR3 region has 18 residues. CDR1 is MDHEN, CDR2 SYDVKM, per germline. The ends lost 5 bases at V and 6 bases at J; junction bases unmatched: 14. The CDR3 loop reads CASSRQTLAGGRAGELFF. As DNA, the CDR3 is TGTGCCAGCAGTCGACAGACGTTAGCGGGAGGGCGCGCCGGGGAGCTGTTTTTT. The full variable domain, rest sourced from reference TRBV28 and TRBJ2-2, is DVKVTQSSRYLVKRTGEKVFLECVQDMDHENMFWYRQDPGLGLRLIYFSYDVKMKEKGDIPEGYSVSREKKERFSLILESASTNQTSMYLCASSRQTLAGGRAGELFFGEGSRLTVL.

The chain couples TRBV18 to TRBJ2-2; TRBD2 aligns across 7 bases. In germline, CDR1 is KGHSH, CDR2 LQKENI. J lost 5 bases, V lost 6 bases, and 15 bases had no gene match. The CDR3 sequence is 17 residues long. CDR3 loop: CASSLGDLAGATGELFF. CDR3 sequence (DNA): TGTGCCAGCTCGCTCGGGGACTTGGCGGGAGCAACCGGGGAGCTGTTTTTT.

The chain carries TRBV7-2 and TRBJ2-5, with D possibly being TRBD2 (6 bases). Germline CDR1 and CDR2: SGHTA and FQGNSA. V was clipped by 1 base and J by 2 bases, with 11 bases between them. The length of the CDR3 is 15 residues. CDR3 in amino acids: CASSLDHGRQETQYF. The CDR3 nucleotides read TGTGCCAGCAGCTTAGATCACGGGAGACAAGAGACCCAGTACTTC.

The chain couples TRBV27 to TRBJ2-5; D gene unclear. This CDR3 is 13 amino acids long. Trimming cost V 2 bases and J 4 bases, with 8 bases left between them. Germline loops: CDR1 MNHEY, CDR2 SMNVEV (reference sequence). The CDR3: CASSLVFRETQYF. In DNA form, the CDR3 reads TGTGCCAGCAGTTTAGTATTTCGAGAGACCCAGTACTTC.

This clone appeared a single time. V gene TRBV5-8 combines with J gene TRBJ1-5; D gene uncertain. This CDR3 spans 15 amino acids. CDR1 and CDR2 (germline): SGHTS, YDEGEE. Deletions cut 0 bases from V and 0 bases from J, with 7 bases between. The DNA of the CDR3 is TGTGCCAGCAGCTTGGACAGATTTAGCAATCAGCCCCAGCATTTT. It codes for CASSLDRFSNQPQHF.

The chain joins TRBV5-5 to TRBJ1-1; D is possibly TRBD1 (5 bases). Germline lookup yields CDR1 SGHKS and CDR2 YYEKEE (reference sequence). V dropped 8 bases and J dropped 0 bases, with 14 bases sitting between them. The CDR3 length is 14 residues. CDR3: CASSAGNLNTEAFF. As DNA, the CDR3 is TGTGCCAGTTCCGCAGGGAACCTGAACACTGAAGCTTTCTTT.

The V gene is TRBV7-6, the J gene TRBJ1-2; TRBD1 agrees at 7 bases. This CDR3 has 15 residues. Germline lookup yields CDR1 SGHVS and CDR2 FNYEAQ. The J segment lost 0 bases and the V segment lost 6 bases, leaving 7 bases of the junction unmatched. The CDR3 here is CASRTTGQTNYGYTF. The DNA of the CDR3 is TGTGCCAGCAGAACCACGGGACAGACTAACTATGGCTACACCTTC.

The V and J genes are TRBV6-5 and TRBJ2-6; a possible D gene is TRBD2 (6 bases). V was cut by 6 bases and J by 4 bases, with 13 bases left in between. There are 15 residues in the CDR3. Per the germline V gene, CDR1 is MNHEY and CDR2 is SVGAGI. DNA of the CDR3: TGTGCCAGCAGCCCGGGGGTTGACGGGGCCAACGTCCTGACTTTC. This sequence encodes CASSPGVDGANVLTF.

V and J are TRBV7-9 and TRBJ2-1; the match to TRBD1 covers 7 bases. This CDR3 is built from 11 residues. From germline, CDR1 is SEHNR and CDR2 FQNEAQ (reference sequence). With V trimmed by 3 bases and J by 13 bases, 3 bases remained unmatched. The CDR3 bases are TGTGCCAGCAGCTTGGCAGGGGGACAGTTCTTC. Protein sequence: CASSLAGGQFF.

This chain joins TRBV5-1 and TRBJ2-5; tentatively, D is TRBD2 (6 bases). The DNA matches TRBJ2-7 better at its end, which makes the J call doubtful. The CDR3 covers 17 residues. Germline values: CDR1 SGHRS, CDR2 YFSETQ. CDR3 DNA: TGCGCCAGCAGCTTTGGCGGCGGAGGGGCCCTTGACTACGAGCAGTACTTC. It yields the protein CASSFGGGGALDYEQYF.

There are a few counts of this clone. The chain uses TRBV19 and TRBJ2-5, with TRBD2 as a possible D gene (5 bases). Trimming cost V 5 bases and J 5 bases, with 12 bases left between them. CDR3 length equals 13 residues. Germline values: CDR1 LNHDA, CDR2 SQIVND (reference sequence). This CDR3 reads CASSFGVGETQYF. CDR3 sequence (DNA): TGTGCCAGTAGTTTCGGGGTTGGCGAGACCCAGTACTTC.

The gene calls are TRBV27 and TRBJ2-7, with 12 nucleotides matching TRBD2. Germline V gene lookup returns CDR1 MNHEY and CDR2 SMNVEV (reference sequence). V shed 4 bases, J shed 7 bases, and the junction held 11 bases outside the gene matches. This CDR3 comprises 16 residues. The CDR3 DNA follows: TGTGCCAGCAGTTCTCACTCTAGCGGGAGGGCCGAGGAGCAGTACTTC. Encoded protein: CASSSHSSGRAEEQYF.

This sequence joins TRBV19 and TRBJ2-2, with TRBD1 as a possible D gene (6 bases). The ends were cut back, 5 bases at V and 2 bases at J, with 9 bases in the middle. Germline CDR1 LNHDA, CDR2 SQIVND (reference sequence). The CDR3 has 14 residues. The CDR3 here is CASSGQLNTGELFF. In DNA, the CDR3 is TGTGCCAGTAGTGGACAGTTAAACACCGGGGAGCTGTTTTTT.

The chain couples TRBV2 to TRBJ1-2; the match to TRBD1 covers 7 bases. Germline lookup yields CDR1 SNHLY and CDR2 FYNNEI. The CDR3 runs to 15 residues. The junction had 15 bases not matched to a gene; V was cut back by 6 bases and J by 8 bases. The CDR3 bases are TGTGCCAGCAGCCGTGGACAGGACCCGAAGAAGGGCTACACCTTC. This gives the protein CASSRGQDPKKGYTF.

The V gene is TRBV27, the J gene TRBJ1-5; TRBD1 aligns across 7 bases. From germline, CDR1 is MNHEY and CDR2 SMNVEV (reference sequence). V gave up 6 bases and J gave up 5 bases; unmatched junction bases: 10. CDR3 length equals 15 residues. This CDR3 is CASRPGDRIYQPQHF. DNA of the CDR3: TGTGCCAGCAGACCAGGGGACAGAATTTATCAGCCCCAGCATTTT.

The chain combines TRBV7-2 with TRBJ2-4, with a weak D call TRBD2 (5 bases). V lost 6 bases to trimming and J lost 10 bases, with 16 bases between them. This CDR3 has 13 amino acids. The germline gives CDR1 SGHTA, CDR2 FQGNSA. Here the CDR3 reads CASRLNLGGIQYF. In nucleotides, the CDR3 is TGTGCCAGCAGGCTAAACCTCGGCGGGATTCAGTACTTC.